Sequencing of this T cell receptor (beta chain) was carried out in a study of human T cells and chemical hapten exposure. Study in general: Variability of per-sample TCR yields stemmed mainly from small differences in pooled library volume.

The sample's time point: patch test 1, 2 weeks after DPC sensitization. Regarding treatment: therapeutic diphenylcyclopropenone sensitization with weekly scalp DPC. Study-level findings and limits: While controls formed fewer of them, expanded TCRs formed significantly more large CDR3 similarity clusters.

The CDR3 runs 16 residues. Germline CDR1 SGHTA, CDR2 FQGNSA. V trimming: 1 base; J trimming: 4 bases; junction bases outside the gene matches: 5. The library tagged each cDNA molecule with unique molecular identifiers. Authors' analysis steps: Sample-level TCR yields exhibited a median of approximately 96,000, with a range of about 20,000 to 690,600. TCRdb called the RACE reads again in MiXCR, with one record for every CDR3 protein. For this entry, the V and J calls and clone size follow TCRdb and not the study's own pipeline. The sample contains nearly 350,000 distinct CDR3 sequences, 6% to 8.5% of which appear only once. In its sample, this clonotype was seen a few times. Its antigen is unknown.

V is TRBV7-2 and J is TRBJ2-3, with TRBD2 matching over 10 bases. The TCR originated in a woman aged 18-35 years with alopecia areata. Some clones in this sample may be carry-over from other donors' samples. Here the sequenced sample was whole blood, taken in connection with sensitization to the hapten diphenylcyclopropenone (DPC). CDR3 sequence reads: CASSLDSGGAPDTQYF. The CDR3 DNA follows: TGTGCCAGCAGCTTAGACAGCGGGGGGGCCCCAGATACGCAGTATTTT.